Listed here is a single T cell receptor (beta chain). Antigen unknown. The data were taken from a study of cytomegalovirus exposure and HLA in healthy donors. Study observations and caveats: Later analysis identified a missense DCLRE1C variant that was linked to TCR beta V- and J-gene trimming.

From germline, CDR1 is SGHVS and CDR2 FQNEAQ. This CDR3 contains 19 residues. Between the trimmed V and J ends, which lost 5 bases and 0 bases, there was a span of 23 bases. Donors in the study were healthy people who gave bone marrow. Nominally healthy donors were sampled, though unrecorded immune exposures were likely. The PCR used 60 Vbeta and 13 Jbeta primers. TCRdb keeps only in-frame clones here, not all; method: immunoSEQ multiplex PCR. The sample has approximately 130,000 clones. The sequencing sample was made of PBMCs. The chain joins TRBV7-8 to TRBJ2-1; D unclear. This TCR came from a woman aged 55-70 years in good health and CMV-seronegative. The CDR3 here is CASSASRVPGLSSYNEQFF. CDR3 in DNA: TGTGCCAGCAGCGCAAGCCGGGTTCCCGGTCTTAGCTCCTACAATGAGCAGTTCTTC.